Listed below are T cell receptor beta chains from one sample, sequenced in a study of cytomegalovirus exposure and HLA in healthy donors. Only in-frame clones appear in the TCRdb table, and some are missing; sequencing was by immunoSEQ multiplex PCR. The table lists 200,000 to 250,000 clones, almost 80% of them singletons, with around 3.9% in the top ten. The specimen sequenced was PBMCs. The receptors were sampled from a male donor in good health and CMV-seronegative. Both conserved end residues are trimmed from each CDR3. Clone size is given for some rows only: seen once, a few or many times, or a class if the clone is expanded.

V gene: TRBV19
J gene: TRBJ1-2
clone size: .
CDR3 protein: ASSSSGTGGDGYT

V gene: TRBV9
J gene: TRBJ2-5
clone size: .
CDR3 protein: ASNGGGTSATQY

V gene: TRBV18
J gene: TRBJ2-4
clone size: .
CDR3 protein: ASSSQAALAKNIQY

V gene: TRBV18
J gene: TRBJ1-4
clone size: .
CDR3 protein: ASSPTSAANEKLF

V gene: TRBV14
J gene: TRBJ2-7
clone size: .
CDR3 protein: ASSRLGLNYEQY

V gene: TRBV15
J gene: TRBJ2-7
clone size: .
CDR3 protein: ATGLRLAGNYEQY

V gene: TRBV18
J gene: TRBJ1-4
clone size: .
CDR3 protein: ASSPTYTADNEKLF

V gene: TRBV5-1
J gene: TRBJ2-7
clone size: .
CDR3 protein: ASSYSGSSYEQY

V gene: TRBV4-1
J gene: TRBJ1-4
clone size: few
CDR3 protein: ASSPRDRGLANEKLF

V gene: TRBV5-5
J gene: TRBJ1-2
clone size: few
CDR3 protein: ASQALSGTVSFYGYT

V gene: TRBV28
J gene: TRBJ1-1
clone size: .
CDR3 protein: ASPPGRGQTEAF

V gene: TRBV7-9
J gene: TRBJ2-6
clone size: .
CDR3 protein: ASSLGFGTGANVLT

V gene: TRBV29-1
J gene: TRBJ2-1
clone size: .
CDR3 protein: SVDRGLSYKQF

V gene: TRBV5-1
J gene: TRBJ1-1
clone size: few
CDR3 protein: ASSNGGPGNTEAF

V gene: TRBV15
J gene: TRBJ2-4
clone size: .
CDR3 protein: ATSTGAKNIQY

V gene: TRBV29-1
J gene: TRBJ2-7
clone size: .
CDR3 protein: SVDRDNGHEQY

V gene: TRBV19
J gene: TRBJ2-7
clone size: .
CDR3 protein: ASSGTGTGEVEQY

V gene: TRBV28
J gene: TRBJ1-2
clone size: .
CDR3 protein: ASSPPEAVQADFYGYT

V gene: TRBV5-1
J gene: TRBJ1-4
clone size: .
CDR3 protein: ASSPNGVATNEKLF

V gene: TRBV19
J gene: TRBJ2-7
clone size: .
CDR3 protein: ASSPQAAASYEQY

V gene: TRBV7-9
J gene: TRBJ1-1
clone size: .
CDR3 protein: ASSLAGQNTEAF

V gene: TRBV21-1
J gene: TRBJ2-1
clone size: .
CDR3 protein: ASSTVRAYNEQF

V gene: TRBV6-1
J gene: TRBJ2-7
clone size: .
CDR3 protein: ASSGGRIRQYEQY

V gene: TRBV9
J gene: TRBJ2-1
clone size: .
CDR3 protein: ASSVVQGTLGEQF

V gene: TRBV27
J gene: TRBJ2-5
clone size: .
CDR3 protein: ASRSQGEETQY

V gene: TRBV9
J gene: TRBJ2-7
clone size: .
CDR3 protein: ASSSGVSYEQY

V gene: TRBV11-3
J gene: TRBJ2-1
clone size: .
CDR3 protein: ASSLLAGGGHNEQF

V gene: TRBV10-3
J gene: TRBJ1-2
clone size: .
CDR3 protein: AIKGTGTNYGYT

V gene: TRBV27
J gene: TRBJ2-7
clone size: .
CDR3 protein: ASSFAGPRAGHEQY

V gene: TRBV4-1
J gene: TRBJ2-3
clone size: few
CDR3 protein: ASSQDGAGSYTDTQY

V gene: TRBV6-1
J gene: TRBJ1-1
clone size: many
CDR3 protein: ASSRVLNTEAF